Listed below are T cell receptor beta chains from one sample, sequenced in a study of PD-1 blockade in classical Hodgkin lymphoma. Only in-frame clones appear in the TCRdb table, and some are missing; sequencing was by immunoSEQ multiplex PCR. The sample shows 50,000 or so clones, 73% of them seen only once. The sequences come from peripheral blood mononuclear cells (PBMCs), collected before the second cycle of nivolumab. The receptors originated from a human donor with classical Hodgkin lymphoma. Each CDR3 is given with its conserved first and last residue. Fields, in order: J gene, V gene, clone size, D gene, CDR3 DNA, CDR3 protein. A D gene is named only where the DNA matches it firmly. Clone size is not always given. Where it is, it says once, few, many or a class for expanded clones.

j_gene: TRBJ2-5
v_gene: TRBV25-1
abundance: NA
d_gene: TRBD1
CDR3nt: TGTGCCAGCAGGGGACAGGGCTATGAGACCCAGTACTTC
CDR3aa: CASRGQGYETQYF

j_gene: TRBJ2-1
v_gene: TRBV19
abundance: NA
d_gene: TRBD1
CDR3nt: TGTGCCAGTAGTCGCTCAACAGGGGTGGGATTTGATGAGCAGTTCTTC
CDR3aa: CASSRSTGVGFDEQFF

j_gene: TRBJ1-4
v_gene: TRBV28
abundance: NA
d_gene: TRBD1
CDR3nt: TGTGCCAGCAGGAATATGCCGGGACAGGCTGACCTCGCGGGTGAAAAACTGTTTTTT
CDR3aa: CASRNMPGQADLAGEKLFF

j_gene: TRBJ1-4
v_gene: TRBV5-6
abundance: NA
d_gene: NA
CDR3nt: TGTGCCAGCAGCTTGTTAAATGGGGCGGCAGTTAATGAAAAACTGTTTTTT
CDR3aa: CASSLLNGAAVNEKLFF

j_gene: TRBJ2-7
v_gene: TRBV7-3
abundance: few
d_gene: NA
CDR3nt: TGTGCCAGCAGCTTGGGAGCCTCCTACGAGCAGTACTTC
CDR3aa: CASSLGASYEQYF

j_gene: TRBJ2-1
v_gene: TRBV27
abundance: NA
d_gene: NA
CDR3nt: TGTGCCAGCACCCGAAGGTCGGACAGCCTGAGCTCCTACAATGAGCAGTTCTTC
CDR3aa: CASTRRSDSLSSYNEQFF

j_gene: TRBJ1-4
v_gene: TRBV25-1
abundance: NA
d_gene: NA
CDR3nt: TGTGCCAGCAGTGGTCCGCGACAGGAGAATGAAAAACTGTTTTTT
CDR3aa: CASSGPRQENEKLFF

j_gene: TRBJ2-7
v_gene: TRBV7-2
abundance: NA
d_gene: NA
CDR3nt: TGTGCCAGCAGCTTGACCCCCTCCTACGAGCAGTACTTC
CDR3aa: CASSLTPSYEQYF

j_gene: TRBJ2-6
v_gene: TRBV27
abundance: NA
d_gene: TRBD1
CDR3nt: TGTGCCAGCAGTCCCCGGGACAGATCTGGGGCCAACGTCCTGACTTTC
CDR3aa: CASSPRDRSGANVLTF

j_gene: TRBJ2-7
v_gene: TRBV7-2
abundance: few
d_gene: NA
CDR3nt: TGTGCCAGCAGCTTAAGGCTTGGAGACACCCCCTACGAGCAGTACTTC
CDR3aa: CASSLRLGDTPYEQYF

j_gene: TRBJ2-1
v_gene: TRBV30
abundance: once
d_gene: TRBD2
CDR3nt: TGTGCCAGTCTTTTGGGGGGACTAGTGCAAGGTGAGCAGTTCTTC
CDR3aa: CASLLGGLVQGEQFF

j_gene: TRBJ1-5
v_gene: TRBV28
abundance: NA
d_gene: TRBD1
CDR3nt: TGTGCCAGCAGCCTCCTTTGGACAGGGCCCAATCAGCCCCAGCATTTT
CDR3aa: CASSLLWTGPNQPQHF

j_gene: TRBJ2-1
v_gene: TRBV7-2
abundance: NA
d_gene: TRBD2
CDR3nt: TGTGCCAGCAGCTTACTAGCGGAAATGTTCTTC
CDR3aa: CASSLLAEMFF

j_gene: TRBJ2-1
v_gene: TRBV27
abundance: medium-sized
d_gene: TRBD2
CDR3nt: TGTGCCAGCAGTTTGGTAGCGGGAGCCCCGGGTGAGCAGTTCTTC
CDR3aa: CASSLVAGAPGEQFF

j_gene: TRBJ2-5
v_gene: TRBV27
abundance: few
d_gene: TRBD2
CDR3nt: TGTGCCAGCAGTTTAACTAGCGGGCGGTATAAAGAGACCCAGTACTTC
CDR3aa: CASSLTSGRYKETQYF

j_gene: TRBJ1-4
v_gene: TRBV6-5
abundance: NA
d_gene: NA
CDR3nt: TGTGCCAGCAGTTCCACGGCCTTCGGGGAAAAACTGTTTTTT
CDR3aa: CASSSTAFGEKLFF

j_gene: TRBJ1-1
v_gene: TRBV7-3
abundance: few
d_gene: NA
CDR3nt: TGTGCCAGCAGCTCCAAAACAGGCACTGAAGCTTTCTTT
CDR3aa: CASSSKTGTEAFF

j_gene: TRBJ2-3
v_gene: TRBV27
abundance: NA
d_gene: NA
CDR3nt: TGTGCCAGTCACCGGATTGGAGGGGGCTTTAACACAGATACGCAGTATTTT
CDR3aa: CASHRIGGGFNTDTQYF